This T cell receptor beta chain derives from a study of OX40 agonist ivuxolimab in advanced cancers. Turning to the study itself: The patients received agonistic anti-OX40 (CD134) antibody ivuxolimab. Three patients responded partially, comprising one with hepatocellular carcinoma and two with cutaneous melanoma. Study conclusions and caveats: Expanded clones were, on average, more numerous among CD8+ T cells than CD4+.

Regarding this clone: As yet, its antigen is unknown.

Patients had blood sampled at baseline and again on cycle 4 day 1 and cycle 7 day 1. From germline, CDR1 is SGHDT and CDR2 YYEEEE. The CDR3 has 16 amino acids. Trimming cost V 4 bases and J 3 bases, with 16 bases left between them. Some clones are missing from TCRdb's copy, which holds only in-frame ones; the method was immunoSEQ multiplex PCR. The sample comprises roughly 80,000 clones, 90% of which are singletons, and roughly 0.69% rests with the top ten. The chain is built from TRBV5-6 and TRBJ1-4, with D perhaps TRBD1 (6 bases). The input for sequencing was CD4+ or CD8+ T cells sorted from blood, taken in a trial of the OX40 agonist ivuxolimab. The origin of this receptor is an adult with an advanced solid tumor such as melanoma, head and neck, liver or kidney cancer. Here the CDR3 DNA reads TGTGCCAGCAGCACCTGGACAGCCCAAGCTAATGAAAAACTGTTTTTT. Its protein product is CASSTWTAQANEKLFF.